Listed below are T cell receptor beta chains from one sample, sequenced in a study of metastatic and nonmetastatic thyroid tumors. TCRdb ran MiXCR on the PCR reads. This sample has about 8,100 clones; about a quarter occur once, and the top ten carry 15% to 19%. Sequencing was carried out using tumor tissue. These receptors all stem from a female donor with papillary thyroid cancer or a benign thyroid nodule (not recorded which). Some clones in this sample may be carry-over from other donors' samples. CDR3s include the opening cysteine and the closing phenylalanine or tryptophan. A D gene is named only where the DNA matches it firmly. Size is omitted from some rows. Given values are once, few, many or a class for expanded clones.

j_call d_call v_call clone_size cdr3_aa cdr3_nt
TRBJ2-7 - TRBV12-3/TRBV12-4 few CASSSRPSSYEQYF TGTGCCAGCAGTTCCAGGCCGAGCTCCTACGAGCAGTACTTC
TRBJ2-2 - TRBV3-1 many CASSPGVDTGELFF TGTGCCAGCAGCCCAGGCGTCGACACCGGGGAGCTGTTTTTT
TRBJ2-1 TRBD2 TRBV20-1 few CSAGDHRLAHNEQFF TGCAGTGCTGGAGATCATAGACTAGCCCACAATGAACAGTTCTTC
TRBJ2-7 - TRBV20-1 many CSPKKGVSYEQYF TGCAGTCCTAAGAAGGGGGTCTCCTACGAGCAGTACTTC
TRBJ2-7 TRBD1 TRBV30 - CAWSAGTAYEQYF TGTGCCTGGAGCGCCGGGACAGCCTACGAGCAGTACTTC
TRBJ2-2 TRBD2 TRBV27 - CASSPATGLAGVGASTVELFF TGTGCCAGCAGTCCCGCAACGGGACTAGCGGGAGTTGGGGCGAGTACCGTGGAGCTGTTTTTT
TRBJ2-3 TRBD2 TRBV6-4 few CATRSKGLAGVSRLADTQYF TGTGCCACCCGGTCGAAGGGTCTAGCGGGAGTTAGTAGGCTCGCAGATACGCAGTATTTT
TRBJ2-2 - TRBV28 - CARSLGSGGTGELFF TGTGCCCGCAGTTTAGGGTCTGGGGGGACCGGGGAGCTGTTTTTT
TRBJ2-1 TRBD2 TRBV2 many CAILLSGTSDRLIAYNEQFF TGTGCCATTCTCCTAAGCGGGACTAGCGATCGATTAATCGCCTACAATGAGCAGTTCTTC
TRBJ2-1 - TRBV9 many CASSPYGSGDEQFF TGTGCCAGCAGCCCCTACGGGTCGGGCGATGAGCAGTTCTTC
TRBJ1-5 - TRBV18 - CASSPATQGKSNQPQHF TGTGCCAGCTCACCCGCTACTCAGGGAAAGAGCAATCAGCCCCAGCATTTT
TRBJ1-6 - TRBV5-1 - CASSLGVGTNSPLHF TGCGCCAGCAGCTTGGGGGTGGGCACTAATTCACCCCTCCACTTT
TRBJ2-1 - TRBV9 few CASSVRAQTYNEQFF TGTGCCAGCAGCGTGAGGGCGCAGACATACAATGAGCAGTTCTTC
TRBJ1-1 - TRBV20-1 medium-sized CSARRTEAFF TGCAGTGCTAGGAGGACTGAAGCTTTCTTT
TRBJ2-5 - TRBV6-2/TRBV6-3 few CASSPSTETQYF TGTGCCAGCAGTCCAAGCACGGAGACCCAGTACTTC
TRBJ1-3 - TRBV18 many CASQQVGGTTGNTIYF TGTGCCAGCCAACAGGTTGGGGGCACCACTGGAAACACCATATATTTT
TRBJ2-3 TRBD2 TRBV5-4 many CASSLTSGSTDTQYF TGTGCCAGCAGCTTGACTAGCGGAAGCACAGATACGCAGTATTTT
TRBJ2-2 TRBD2 TRBV5-1 many CASSQGLAVLASPDTGELFF TGCGCCAGCAGCCAGGGACTAGCGGTCCTTGCCTCCCCGGACACCGGGGAGCTGTTTTTT
TRBJ1-4 - TRBV6-1 few CARRRQAWGEKLFF TGTGCCAGGAGACGACAGGCGTGGGGTGAAAAACTGTTTTTT
TRBJ2-7 - TRBV6-1 few CASSGTGRLIEQYF TGTGCCAGCAGTGGGACGGGAAGGCTTATCGAGCAGTACTTC
TRBJ2-5 - TRBV5-1 many CASSLGQREETQYF TGCGCCAGCAGCTTAGGACAGCGGGAAGAGACCCAGTACTTC
TRBJ1-5 - TRBV20-1 - CSARGAGGRYQPQHF TGCAGTGCTAGGGGGGCCGGGGGAAGGTATCAGCCCCAGCATTTT
TRBJ1-2 - TRBV7-9 many CASSPEALGGYTF TGTGCCAGCAGCCCCGAGGCCCTAGGGGGCTACACCTTC
TRBJ2-2 TRBD1 TRBV28 - CASCPSPGQGFGELFF TGTGCCAGCTGTCCAAGTCCTGGACAGGGGTTCGGGGAGCTGTTTTTT
TRBJ1-2 TRBD1 TRBV19 medium-sized CASGRQGQTYGYTF TGTGCCAGTGGGCGACAGGGCCAAACGTATGGCTACACCTTC
TRBJ2-7 - TRBV30 medium-sized CAWSKSLEQYF TGTGCCTGGAGTAAGTCTCTCGAGCAGTACTTC
TRBJ2-3 - TRBV5-1 - CASSLGSRGADTQYF TGCGCCAGCAGCTTGGGTAGCAGGGGCGCAGATACGCAGTATTTT
TRBJ2-7 TRBD2 TRBV12-3/TRBV12-4 large CASSPGGNSYEQYF TGTGCCAGCTCTCCCGGGGGGAACTCCTACGAGCAGTACTTC
TRBJ2-5 - TRBV5-1 many CASSLVTDKTQYF TGCGCCAGCAGCTTGGTGACAGACAAGACCCAGTACTTC
TRBJ2-5 - TRBV7-9 - CASSSLYRGQETQYF TGTGCCAGCAGCTCTCTTTACAGAGGACAAGAGACCCAGTACTTC
TRBJ2-5 - TRBV6-2/TRBV6-3 few CASSYEHPRETQYF TGTGCCAGCAGTTACGAACACCCGCGGGAGACCCAGTACTTC
TRBJ2-7 TRBD2 TRBV6-5 few CASSYSTSGSPYEQYF TGTGCCAGCAGTTACTCTACTAGCGGGAGTCCCTACGAGCAGTACTTC
TRBJ1-1 - TRBV28 - CASSPGTSGNTEAFF TGTGCCAGCAGTCCGGGGACTTCGGGAAACACTGAAGCTTTCTTT
TRBJ2-2 TRBD2 TRBV5-6 many CASSLALAGLTGELFF TGTGCCAGCAGCTTGGCCCTAGCGGGCCTGACCGGGGAGCTGTTTTTT
TRBJ2-5 TRBD2 TRBV4-2 many CASSGGLAGQETQYF TGTGCCAGCAGCGGGGGACTAGCGGGCCAAGAGACCCAGTACTTC
TRBJ2-2 - TRBV19 few CASTFGGTGELFF TGTGCCAGTACCTTTGGGGGCACCGGGGAGCTGTTTTTT
TRBJ2-3 - TRBV7-2 many CASSPGVAVTDTQYF TGTGCCAGCAGCCCCGGGGTAGCGGTCACAGATACGCAGTATTTT
TRBJ2-7 - TRBV6-1 few CASSEHYSGQRTYEQYF TGCGCCAGCAGTGAACACTACAGCGGGCAAAGAACCTACGAGCAGTACTTC
TRBJ2-5 - TRBV7-3 - CASSSGTSKETQYF TGTGCCAGCAGCTCAGGGACTTCTAAAGAGACCCAGTACTTC
TRBJ2-1 - TRBV28 - CASSSGQGLLNVQFF TGTGCCAGCAGTTCTGGTCAGGGGCTTCTCAATGTGCAGTTCTTC